Shown below are 24 T cell receptor beta chains from a single sample sequenced in a study of T cell responses to AZD1222 COVID-19 vaccine. This table comes from immunoSEQ multiplex PCR, and its TCRdb copy is limited to in-frame clones, with some not included. Of around 140,000 clones in the sample, more than 70% are singletons; the top ten hold 2.5% to 3%. This material consisted of peripheral blood, taken on day 0 of AZD1222 vaccination. The receptors come from an adult in good health.

The chain is built from TRBV10-3 and TRBJ2-7, with 11 bases lining up with TRBD2. Trimming took 6 bases from V and 6 from J; bases not matched to a gene: 7. Germline CDR1 and CDR2: ENHRY and SYGVKD. The CDR3 runs to 14 residues. In DNA, the CDR3 is TGTGCCATCAGGGTTAGCGGGGGGGCTGGCGAGCAGTACTTC. Its translation: CAIRVSGGAGEQYF.

The V and J genes are TRBV10-3 and TRBJ2-1; D gene unclear. Per the germline V gene, CDR1 is ENHRY and CDR2 is SYGVKD. The CDR3 is 13 residues long. V was clipped by 6 bases and J by 5 bases, with 11 bases between them. The CDR3 loop reads CAISGLGNNEQFF. The CDR3 DNA follows: TGTGCCATCAGCGGTTTAGGCAACAATGAGCAGTTCTTC.

This chain connects TRBV19 to TRBJ1-4; the D gene is possibly TRBD1 (5 bases). The CDR3 loop spans 14 amino acids. Looked up from germline, CDR1 is LNHDA and CDR2 is SQIVND (reference sequence). The V end was cut by 6 bases, the J end by 8 bases, with 16 bases between. In DNA, the CDR3 is TGTGCCAGTAGCCCTTTGGGGCCCCTGGAAAAACTGTTTTTT. Translated: CASSPLGPLEKLFF.

J is TRBJ2-5 and V is TRBV9; 12 bases align to TRBD2. The CDR3 contains 17 residues. V was clipped by 0 bases and J by 1 base; unmatched bases: 4. From germline, CDR1 is SGDLS and CDR2 YYNGEE. Here the CDR3 reads CASSVGATSGGQETQYF. The CDR3 region has the DNA TGTGCCAGCAGCGTAGGGGCGACTAGCGGGGGCCAAGAGACCCAGTACTTC. Full variable domain (missing parts from reference TRBV9 and TRBJ2-5): DSGVTQTPKHLITATGQRVTLRCSPRSGDLSVYWYQQSLDQGLQFLIQYYNGEERAKGNILERFSAQQFPDLHSELNLSSLELGDSALYFCASSVGATSGGQETQYFGPGTRLLVL.

The genes are TRBV14 and TRBJ2-1; 10 bases agree with TRBD1. Per germline, CDR1 SGHDN and CDR2 FVKESK. Trimming cost V 4 bases and J 7 bases; bases outside gene matches: 10. The CDR3 has 16 residues. The CDR3 spells CASSLVLGQGTNEQFF. The CDR3 DNA follows: TGTGCCAGCAGCCTCGTCCTGGGACAGGGGACGAATGAGCAGTTCTTC.

The chain is built from TRBV18 and TRBJ2-1; D unclear. V was pared by 3 bases and J by 2 bases, with 8 bases between. CDR1 and CDR2 (germline): KGHSH, LQKENI. The CDR3 is 14 amino acids. For the CDR3, the DNA is TGTGCCAGCTCACCGACCGAAGCCTACAATGAGCAGTTCTTC. Protein: CASSPTEAYNEQFF. Combining the CDR3 with reference TRBV18 and TRBJ2-1 gives the whole variable domain NAGVMQNPRHLVRRRGQEARLRCSPMKGHSHVYWYRQLPEEGLKFMVYLQKENIIDESGMPKERFSAEFPKEGPSILRIQQVVRGDSAAYFCASSPTEAYNEQFFGPGTRLTVL.

The rearrangement joins TRBV6-4 to TRBJ2-1; TRBD2 aligns across 9 bases. The V and J ends lost 6 bases and 9 bases, in that order; junction bases with no gene match: 15. The CDR3 length is 16 residues. CDR1 and CDR2 from the germline V gene are MRHNA and SNTAGT. CDR3 region: CASSDQLAGDRSEQFF. The DNA for the CDR3 is TGTGCCAGCAGCGACCAATTAGCGGGAGACAGGAGTGAGCAGTTCTTC.

V is TRBV3-1 (or the pseudogene TRBV3-2) and J is TRBJ1-2; D is possibly TRBD1 (5 bases). V lost 0 bases to trimming and J lost 2 bases, with 16 bases between them. The CDR3 extends over 17 amino acids. Germline CDR1 is LGHDT and CDR2 is YNNKEL (reference sequence). The CDR3 loop reads CASSQDLKGAQNYGYTF. As DNA, the CDR3 is TGTGCCAGCAGCCAAGATCTAAAAGGGGCTCAGAACTATGGCTACACCTTC.

This clone was detected only once. V gene TRBV9 combines with J gene TRBJ2-2, with D unclear. The CDR3 extends over 14 amino acids. CDR1 SGDLS and CDR2 YYNGEE come from the germline V gene. The V end was cut by 3 bases, the J end by 0 bases, with 6 bases between. The CDR3 nucleotides are TGTGCCAGCAGCGCACCTTCGAACACCGGGGAGCTGTTTTTT. This translates into CASSAPSNTGELFF.

V and J are TRBV4-2 and TRBJ1-5, with TRBD1 as a possible D gene (5 bases). CDR3 length: 16 amino acids. V was cut by 4 bases and J by 4 bases, with 17 bases left in between. The germline V gene encodes CDR1 LGHNA and CDR2 YNFKEQ. The CDR3 bases are TGTGCCAGCAGCCTTACCCCCCAGGGCGGTAATCAGCCCCAGCATTTT. Amino acid sequence: CASSLTPQGGNQPQHF.

This chain joins TRBV4-2 and TRBJ1-2, with a tentative D call TRBD1 (6 bases). Trimming removed 1 base from V and 8 bases from J, with 14 bases in between. The CDR3 is made up of 14 amino acids. The V gene's germline CDR1 is LGHNA and CDR2 YNFKEQ. The CDR3 bases are TGTGCCAGCAGCCAAGGCGGGGGGGCGCGCGGCTACACCTTC. Encoded protein: CASSQGGGARGYTF.

The chain recombines TRBV6-4 with TRBJ2-2; no clear D. The germline V gene encodes CDR1 MRHNA and CDR2 SNTAGT. The CDR3 has 13 amino acids. Between the trimmed V and J ends, which lost 0 bases and 4 bases, there was a span of 3 bases. CDR3 region: CASSDSATGELFF. DNA for the CDR3: TGTGCCAGCAGTGACTCAGCCACCGGGGAGCTGTTTTTT.

V gene TRBV5-6 combines with J gene TRBJ2-7; no clear D. V lost 4 bases and J 5 bases, leaving 16 bases between the germline ends. The CDR3 consists of 14 residues. Looked up from germline, CDR1 is SGHDT and CDR2 is YYEEEE. CDR3 in DNA: TGTGCCAGCAGCGTGATGACCTGGCTGGACGAGCAGTACTTC. Protein product: CASSVMTWLDEQYF.

The V call is TRBV4-1, the J call TRBJ1-1; 7 nucleotides agree with TRBD1. The CDR3 has 16 amino acids. Trimming at V came to 1 base and at J to 6 bases, leaving 11 bases not matched to a gene. Germline lookup yields CDR1 MGHRA and CDR2 YSYEKL. CDR3 in DNA: TGCGCCAGCAGCCAAGGACAGGGAGAGGATCCGGCTGAAGCTTTCTTT. The encoded protein is CASSQGQGEDPAEAFF.

This chain connects TRBV6-5 to TRBJ2-7; D is undetermined. Trimming removed 2 bases at V and 7 bases at J, with 6 bases between. Looked up from germline, CDR1 is MNHEY and CDR2 is SVGAGI. CDR3 size: 11 residues. CDR3 in amino acids: CASSYLDEQYF. In DNA, the CDR3 is TGTGCCAGCAGTTACCTAGATGAGCAGTACTTC.

V is TRBV9 and J is TRBJ2-2; D remains ambiguous. Germline lookup yields CDR1 SGDLS and CDR2 YYNGEE. Trimming shortened V by 1 base and J by 3 bases, and 16 bases separated the two germline ends. This CDR3 comprises 17 residues. CDR3 sequence: CASSVPPMTDHTGELFF. The CDR3 DNA reads as TGTGCCAGCAGCGTACCTCCTATGACGGACCACACCGGGGAGCTGTTTTTT. The entire variable domain, with the rest obtained from reference TRBV9 and TRBJ2-2, is as follows: DSGVTQTPKHLITATGQRVTLRCSPRSGDLSVYWYQQSLDQGLQFLIQYYNGEERAKGNILERFSAQQFPDLHSELNLSSLELGDSALYFCASSVPPMTDHTGELFFGEGSRLTVL.

This chain joins TRBV18 and TRBJ1-5, with D maybe TRBD1 (5 bases). V was cut by 3 bases and J by 6 bases, with 15 bases left in between. Per the germline V gene, CDR1 is KGHSH and CDR2 is LQKENI. The CDR3 has 15 residues. The CDR3: CASSPREQESQPQHF. The CDR3 nucleotides are TGTGCCAGCTCACCTAGGGAACAGGAAAGTCAGCCCCAGCATTTT.

The rearrangement links TRBV2 to TRBJ1-2; perhaps TRBD1 as D (6 bases). The V end was cut by 8 bases, the J end by 4 bases, with 14 bases between. CDR1 and CDR2 from the germline V gene are SNHLY and FYNNEI. The CDR3 contains 13 residues. CDR3 DNA: TGTGCCAGCCTAGGGGGAGGGGGCTATGGCTACACCTTC. This gives the protein CASLGGGGYGYTF.

DNA for the CDR3: TGTGCCAGCAGCGCCCGGGGGGGCCAGATGAATAGCTCCTACAATGAGCAGTTCTTC. The encoded protein is CASSARGGQMNSSYNEQFF. This chain uses TRBV5-5 with TRBJ2-1; 8 bases are shared with TRBD2. CDR1 and CDR2 (germline): SGHKS, YYEKEE (reference sequence). J was trimmed by 0 bases and V by 4 bases; bases with no gene match: 15. The CDR3 consists of 19 residues.

The V and J genes are TRBV30 and TRBJ1-2, with D possibly being TRBD1 (5 bases). Germline loops: CDR1 GTSNPN, CDR2 SVGIG (reference sequence). Trimming removed 0 bases at V and 2 bases at J, with 16 bases between. The CDR3 contains 16 residues. CDR3 region: CAWSVTMGRTNYGYTF. CDR3 in DNA: TGTGCCTGGAGTGTTACGATGGGGCGGACGAACTATGGCTACACCTTC.

The chain links TRBV5-6 to TRBJ2-1, with 10 bases aligning to TRBD2. This CDR3 region has 15 residues. With V trimmed by 4 bases and J by 6 bases, 7 bases remained unmatched. Germline V gene data show CDR1 as SGHDT and CDR2 as YYEEEE. CDR3 sequence reads: CASSAGLAPRNEQFF. The CDR3 DNA is TGTGCCAGCAGCGCGGGACTAGCGCCCCGCAATGAGCAGTTCTTC.

J is TRBJ1-2 and V is TRBV18; 7 positions agree with TRBD1. The CDR3 extends over 15 amino acids. J gave up 3 bases and V 6 bases, and 10 bases lay outside the gene matches. CDR1 and CDR2 (germline): KGHSH, LQKENI. The CDR3 region is CASSYTGAQYYGYTF. The CDR3 DNA sequence: TGTGCCAGCTCGTATACAGGGGCGCAGTACTATGGCTACACCTTC.

The V call is TRBV23-1, the J call TRBJ1-3; 9 bases agree with TRBD1. TRBV23-1 carries the ORF label, with uncertain function. The CDR3 sequence is 18 residues long. Losses at the gene ends were 3 bases for V and 0 bases for J; bases not matched to a gene: 9. The CDR3 nucleotides are TGCGCCAGCAGTCACCGTCTCGGACAGGGGCTCTCTGGAAACACCATATATTTT. This encodes CASSHRLGQGLSGNTIYF.

The count of this clone is one. This rearrangement joins TRBV5-6 to TRBJ2-1, with 8 nucleotides matching TRBD1. Germline V gives CDR1 SGHDT, CDR2 YYEEEE. V dropped 0 bases and J dropped 0; count of bases not matched to a gene: 2. The CDR3 runs 16 residues. The CDR3 DNA sequence: TGTGCCAGCAGCTTGGTGACAGGGGTCTCCTACAATGAGCAGTTCTTC. Amino acids: CASSLVTGVSYNEQFF.